A selection of T cell receptor beta chains follows, all from one sample in a study of vaccination effects on CD4 cells after COVID-19. For these TCRs, the target antigens are not known. Using immunoSEQ multiplex PCR, the repertoire was profiled, and TCRdb retains in-frame clones only, with some absent. This table has about 24,000 clones, around 81% appearing once. The starting material was CD4+ T cells from PBMCs cultured with SARS-CoV-2 spike peptides, obtained after COVID-19 vaccination. The receptors here all came from a human donor who received a COVID-19 vaccine. Some clones in this sample may be carry-over from other donors' samples. Both conserved end residues are part of each CDR3. The D gene is left open where the match is weak. Size is stated for part of the rows, as once, few or many counts, or as a class when the clone is expanded.

length	J	size	D	V	CDR3	DNA
15	TRBJ1-5	NA	TRBD1	TRBV18	CASSEGTGGNQPQHF	TGTGCCAGCTCAGAAGGGACAGGGGGCAATCAGCCCCAGCATTTT
13	TRBJ1-2	NA	NA	TRBV2	CASSEPGPYGYTF	TGTGCCAGCAGTGAACCGGGACCCTATGGCTACACCTTC
15	TRBJ1-3	NA	NA	TRBV4-1	CASGLFTGLGNTIYF	TGCGCCAGCGGGCTATTTACAGGGCTAGGAAACACCATATATTTT
15	TRBJ1-5	NA	NA	TRBV7-2	CASSRSTGSNQPQHF	TGTGCCAGCAGCCGCTCAACAGGTTCCAATCAGCCCCAGCATTTT
13	TRBJ2-3	once	TRBD1	TRBV18	CASSLGPGGEQYF	TGTGCCAGCTCTCTAGGACCAGGGGGCGAGCAGTATTTT
14	TRBJ2-1	NA	NA	TRBV7-2	CASSVGQKGNEQFF	TGTGCCAGCAGCGTCGGACAGAAGGGCAATGAGCAGTTCTTC
16	TRBJ1-6	NA	NA	TRBV12-5	CASGLAPGTSSSPLHF	TGTGCTAGTGGTTTGGCACCCGGGACATCCAGTTCACCCCTCCACTTT
13	TRBJ2-3	NA	NA	TRBV11-2	CASSSGRTDTQYF	TGTGCCAGCAGCTCGGGACGCACAGATACGCAGTATTTT
15	TRBJ1-5	NA	NA	TRBV10-3	CATKGSGLSNQPQHF	TGTGCCACCAAAGGATCAGGGTTGAGCAATCAGCCCCAGCATTTT
14	TRBJ2-3	NA	NA	TRBV11-2	CASSSQRLSDTQYF	TGTGCCAGCAGCTCCCAGCGCCTATCAGATACGCAGTATTTT
14	TRBJ1-3	few	TRBD1	TRBV3-1/TRBV3-2	CASSPQDRGNIIYF	TGTGCCAGCAGCCCACAAGACAGGGGAAACATCATATATTTT
14	TRBJ1-3	NA	NA	TRBV10-3	CAIKGHARGNTIYF	TGTGCCATCAAAGGCCACGCGAGGGGAAACACCATATATTTT
16	TRBJ1-1	NA	TRBD1	TRBV2	CASSERDRGGGTEAFF	TGTGCCAGCAGTGAACGGGACAGGGGTGGTGGCACTGAAGCTTTCTTT
14	TRBJ1-4	once	TRBD1	TRBV6-5	CASSRDRVSEKLFF	TGTGCCAGCAGCCGGGACAGGGTTAGTGAAAAACTGTTTTTT
14	TRBJ1-2	NA	NA	TRBV2	CASRVDLGGYGYTF	TGTGCCAGCAGGGTCGACCTGGGGGGCTATGGCTACACCTTC
13	TRBJ1-2	NA	NA	TRBV30	CAWSVVGLYGYTF	TGTGCCTGGAGTGTAGTAGGACTCTATGGCTACACCTTC
12	TRBJ1-5	NA	NA	TRBV24-1	CATSGRGPTQHF	TGTGCCACCAGTGGCCGAGGCCCGACCCAGCATTTT
17	TRBJ1-3	NA	NA	TRBV19	CASSPPFRGSAGNTIYF	TGTGCCAGTAGTCCCCCCTTCAGGGGCAGCGCAGGAAACACCATATATTTT
15	TRBJ2-2	few	NA	TRBV6-2/TRBV6-3	CASSYTGVNTGELFF	TGTGCCAGCAGTTATACGGGGGTTAACACCGGGGAGCTGTTTTTT
16	TRBJ1-3	NA	TRBD1	TRBV30	CAWRNLKGADGNTIYF	TGTGCCTGGCGTAACCTTAAGGGGGCGGATGGAAACACCATATATTTT
13	TRBJ1-4	NA	TRBD1	TRBV30	CAWIDRVREKLFF	TGTGCCTGGATCGACAGGGTACGGGAAAAACTGTTTTTT
18	TRBJ2-2	NA	TRBD2	TRBV5-1	CASRLRLAGGANTGELFF	TGCGCCAGCAGACTCAGACTAGCGGGGGGCGCGAACACCGGGGAGCTGTTTTTT
13	TRBJ1-2	NA	NA	TRBV7-9	CASSAQANYGYTF	TGTGCCAGCAGCGCACAGGCCAACTATGGCTACACCTTC
12	TRBJ2-1	NA	NA	TRBV7-3	CASSLGGWEQFF	TGTGCCAGCAGCTTAGGGGGATGGGAGCAGTTCTTC
16	TRBJ2-2	NA	TRBD2	TRBV5-1	CASSFDSGGLTGELFF	TGCGCCAGCAGCTTCGATTCGGGGGGGCTTACCGGGGAGCTGTTTTTT
16	TRBJ1-4	NA	NA	TRBV30	CAWNKRNLGANEKLFF	TGTGCCTGGAACAAACGAAACCTCGGGGCTAATGAAAAACTGTTTTTT
13	TRBJ1-1	NA	TRBD1	TRBV29-1	CSGKPGQANEAFF	TGCAGCGGGAAACCGGGACAGGCAAATGAAGCTTTCTTT
13	TRBJ2-4	NA	NA	TRBV6-5	CASRTRAKNIQYF	TGTGCCAGCAGGACTCGAGCCAAAAACATTCAGTACTTC
10	TRBJ2-1	NA	NA	TRBV10-2	CASSGNEQFF	TGCGCCAGTAGCGGCAATGAGCAGTTCTTC
14	TRBJ1-2	NA	NA	TRBV5-1	CASSLTTANYGYTF	TGCGCCAGCAGCTTAACGACGGCAAACTATGGCTACACCTTC
17	TRBJ2-6	NA	TRBD1	TRBV19	CASSPGQGSSGANVLTF	TGTGCCAGTAGCCCGGGACAGGGAAGCTCTGGGGCCAACGTCCTGACTTTC
14	TRBJ2-1	NA	NA	TRBV4-3	CASSQVFLATRRFF	TGCGCCAGCAGCCAAGTCTTTCTGGCGACTAGGCGGTTCTTC
15	TRBJ2-3	NA	TRBD1	TRBV29-1	CSGGSSGGGTDTQYF	TGCAGCGGAGGGTCCTCAGGGGGAGGCACAGATACGCAGTATTTT
17	TRBJ1-4	few	TRBD1	TRBV11-2	CASSKGQGLATNEKLFF	TGTGCCAGCAGCAAAGGACAGGGGCTCGCAACTAATGAAAAACTGTTTTTT
15	TRBJ1-4	NA	NA	TRBV27	CASSRNPGRNEKLFF	TGTGCCAGCAGTCGAAATCCGGGACGAAATGAAAAACTGTTTTTT
16	TRBJ2-2	NA	NA	TRBV6-5	CASSYPLGGNTGELFF	TGTGCCAGCAGTTACCCCCTTGGGGGGAACACCGGGGAGCTGTTTTTT
13	TRBJ1-4	NA	NA	TRBV12-3/TRBV12-4	CASSLGETGKLFF	TGTGCCAGCAGTTTGGGGGAGACTGGTAAACTGTTTTTT
11	TRBJ2-1	NA	NA	TRBV5-1	CASSFVGEQFF	TGCGCCAGCAGCTTCGTGGGTGAGCAGTTCTTC
15	TRBJ2-3	NA	NA	TRBV2	CASSQAGLDTDTQYF	TGTGCCAGCTCCCAGGCAGGGCTCGACACAGATACGCAGTATTTT
14	TRBJ2-3	NA	NA	TRBV7-2	CASSVPGPKYTQYF	TGTGCCAGCAGCGTTCCGGGGCCCAAATATACGCAGTATTTT
13	TRBJ1-6	NA	NA	TRBV5-4	CASSLELDSPLHF	TGTGCCAGCAGCTTGGAACTGGATTCACCCCTCCACTTT
15	TRBJ2-2	NA	TRBD2	TRBV6-5	CASRPTSGVTGELFF	TGTGCCAGCAGACCTACTAGCGGGGTAACCGGGGAGCTGTTTTTT